This TCR beta chain was sequenced in a study of tissue T cells after allogeneic stem cell transplantation. Points from the study as a whole: Across patients, clones rarely overlapped, yet motif clusters were shared tissue-specifically. The patient cohort was small and clinically heterogeneous, with limited sampling depth. Only a limited share of tissue TCRs appeared in blood or spleen.

Trimming removed 4 bases at V and 0 bases at J, with 10 bases between. Germline values: CDR1 KGHPV, CDR2 FQNQEV (reference sequence). This CDR3 comprises 14 residues. To note about this clone: No antigen is known for it. Gene names follow the mouse nomenclature. Read sequence stops 1 residue before the CDR3 end, and the germline J gene provides the missing end.

Indicated time point: mouse harvest day 14 after allogeneic transplant. Tail vein injection delivered 10^7 T-cell-depleted bone marrow cells and 10^6 splenic CD5+ T cells. This mouse GVHD model was MHC-mismatched B6 to BALB/c, profiled day 7 or 14. Repertoires were generated with immunoSEQ multiplex PCR, while TCRdb's copy carries only in-frame clones and drops some. The table lists 4,500 to 5,000 clones, roughly 30% of them singletons. The sequence was collected from a female BALB/c mouse given C57BL/6 T cells with graft-versus-host disease after an allogeneic hematopoietic cell transplant. This chain links TRBV26 with TRBJ2-7; TRBD1 is a possible D gene (5 bases). The sample was skin. This CDR3 reads CASSPDRSSYEQYF. Incomplete CDR3 DNA: TGTGCCAGCAGTCCCGACAGAAGCTCCTATGAACAGTAC.